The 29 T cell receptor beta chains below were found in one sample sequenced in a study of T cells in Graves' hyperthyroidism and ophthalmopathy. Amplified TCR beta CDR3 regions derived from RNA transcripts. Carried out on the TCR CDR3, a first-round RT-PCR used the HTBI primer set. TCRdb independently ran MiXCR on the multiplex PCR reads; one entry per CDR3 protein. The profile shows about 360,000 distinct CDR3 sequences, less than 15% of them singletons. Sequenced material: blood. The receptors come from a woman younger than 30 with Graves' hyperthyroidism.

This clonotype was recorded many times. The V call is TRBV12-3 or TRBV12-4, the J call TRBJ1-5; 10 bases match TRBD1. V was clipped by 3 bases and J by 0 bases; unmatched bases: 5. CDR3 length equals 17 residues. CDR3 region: CASSLGGQGYSNQPQHF. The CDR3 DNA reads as TGTGCCAGCAGTTTGGGGGGACAGGGGTATAGCAATCAGCCCCAGCATTTT.

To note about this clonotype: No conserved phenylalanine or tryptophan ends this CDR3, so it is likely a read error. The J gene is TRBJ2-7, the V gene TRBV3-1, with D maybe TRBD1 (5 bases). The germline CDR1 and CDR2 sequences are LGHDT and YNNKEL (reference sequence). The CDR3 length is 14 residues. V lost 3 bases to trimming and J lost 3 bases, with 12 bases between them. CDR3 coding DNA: TGTGCCAGCAGCCAGGTGGTACAGGACTACGAGCAGTACCTC. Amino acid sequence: CASSQVVQDYEQYL.

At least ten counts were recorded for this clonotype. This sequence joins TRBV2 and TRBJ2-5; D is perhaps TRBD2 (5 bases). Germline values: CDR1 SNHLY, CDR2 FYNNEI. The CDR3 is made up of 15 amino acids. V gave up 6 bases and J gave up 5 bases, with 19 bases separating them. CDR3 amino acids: CASRPRAASRETQYF. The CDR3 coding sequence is TGTGCCAGCAGGCCGAGGGCAGCCTCGCGTGAGACCCAGTACTTC.

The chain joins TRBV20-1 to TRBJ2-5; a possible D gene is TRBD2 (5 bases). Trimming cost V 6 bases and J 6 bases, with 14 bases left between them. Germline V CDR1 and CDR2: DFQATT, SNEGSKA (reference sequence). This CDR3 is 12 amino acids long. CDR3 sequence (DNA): TGCAGTGCGCGGCGCGGCGGGCAGACCCAGTACTTC. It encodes CSARRGGQTQYF.

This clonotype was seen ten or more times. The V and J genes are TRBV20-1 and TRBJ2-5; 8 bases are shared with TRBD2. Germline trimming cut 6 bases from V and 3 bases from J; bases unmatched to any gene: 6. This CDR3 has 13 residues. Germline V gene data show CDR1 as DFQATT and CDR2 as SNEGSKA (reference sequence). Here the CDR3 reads CSALRGAEETQYF. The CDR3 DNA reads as TGCAGTGCATTGCGGGGGGCCGAAGAGACCCAGTACTTC.

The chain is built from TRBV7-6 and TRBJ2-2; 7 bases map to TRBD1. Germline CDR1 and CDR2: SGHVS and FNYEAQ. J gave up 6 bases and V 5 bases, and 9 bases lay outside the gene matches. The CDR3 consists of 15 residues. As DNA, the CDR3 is TGTGCCAGCAGCCTCCCGACAGGGCGGGCCGGGGAGCTGTTTTTT. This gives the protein CASSLPTGRAGELFF.

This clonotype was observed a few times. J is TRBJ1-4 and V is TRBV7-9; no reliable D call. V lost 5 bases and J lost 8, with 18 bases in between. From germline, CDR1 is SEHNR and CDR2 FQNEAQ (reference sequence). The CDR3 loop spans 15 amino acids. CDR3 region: CASSGGLTVREKLFF. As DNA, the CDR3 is TGTGCCAGCAGCGGCGGCCTTACCGTAAGGGAAAAACTGTTTTTT. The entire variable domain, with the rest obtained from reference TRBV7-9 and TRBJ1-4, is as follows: DTGVSQNPRHKITKRGQNVTFRCDPISEHNRLYWYRQTLGQGPEFLTYFQNEAQLEKSRLLSDRFSAERPKGSFSTLEIQRTEQGDSAMYLCASSGGLTVREKLFFGSGTQLSVL.

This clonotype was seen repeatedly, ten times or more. This CDR3 is CASSYSISSGRFHEQFF. CDR3 nucleotides: TGTGCCAGCAGTTACTCGATTTCCAGCGGGAGGTTTCATGAGCAGTTCTTC. The chain employs TRBV6-2 or TRBV6-3 and TRBJ2-1; TRBD2 matches 9 bases. This CDR3 comprises 17 residues. Germline V gives CDR1 MNHEY, CDR2 SVGEGT. Trimming cost V 0 bases and J 8 bases; bases outside gene matches: 11.

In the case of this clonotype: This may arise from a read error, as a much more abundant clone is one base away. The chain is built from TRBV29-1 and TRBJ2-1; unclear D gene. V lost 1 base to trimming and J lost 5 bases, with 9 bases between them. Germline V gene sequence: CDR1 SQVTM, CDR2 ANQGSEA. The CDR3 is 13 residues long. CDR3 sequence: CSVEAPGNNEQFF. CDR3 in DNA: TGCAGCGTTGAAGCTCCTGGTAACAATGAGCAGTTCTTC.

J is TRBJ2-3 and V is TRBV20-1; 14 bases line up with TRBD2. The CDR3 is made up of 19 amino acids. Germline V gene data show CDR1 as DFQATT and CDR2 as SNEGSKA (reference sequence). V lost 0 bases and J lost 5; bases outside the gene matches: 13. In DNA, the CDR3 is TGCAGTGCTAGAGATGGGGGTAGACTAGCGGGAGGGCCGGTAGATACGCAGTATTTT. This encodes CSARDGGRLAGGPVDTQYF.

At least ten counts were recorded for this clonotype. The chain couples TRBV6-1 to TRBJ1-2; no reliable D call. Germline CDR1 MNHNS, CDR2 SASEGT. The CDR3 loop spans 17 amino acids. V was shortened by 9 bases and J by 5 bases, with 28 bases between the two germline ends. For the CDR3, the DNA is TGTGCCAGTGGATACTCCGACGTTCTTTCTCCTATATATGGCTACACCTTC. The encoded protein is CASGYSDVLSPIYGYTF.

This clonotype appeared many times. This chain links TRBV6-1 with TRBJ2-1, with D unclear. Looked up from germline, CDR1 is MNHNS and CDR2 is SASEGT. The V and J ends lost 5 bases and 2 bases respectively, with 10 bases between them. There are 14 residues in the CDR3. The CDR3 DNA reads TGTGCCAGCAGTCGTATCTACGCCTACAATGAGCAGTTCTTC. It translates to CASSRIYAYNEQFF.

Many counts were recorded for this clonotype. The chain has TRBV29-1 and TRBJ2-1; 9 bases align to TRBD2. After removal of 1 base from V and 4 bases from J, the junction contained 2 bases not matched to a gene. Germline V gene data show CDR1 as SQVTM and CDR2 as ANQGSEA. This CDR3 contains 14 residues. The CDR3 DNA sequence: TGCAGCGTTGAAGGTAGCGGGAGTTACAATGAGCAGTTCTTC. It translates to CSVEGSGSYNEQFF.

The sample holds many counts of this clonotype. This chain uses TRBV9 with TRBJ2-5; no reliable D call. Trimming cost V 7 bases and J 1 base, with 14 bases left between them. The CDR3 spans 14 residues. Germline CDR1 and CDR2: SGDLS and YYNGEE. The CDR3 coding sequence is TGTGCCAGCGGTAGCTCAGCGACCCAAGAGACCCAGTACTTC. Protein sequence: CASGSSATQETQYF.

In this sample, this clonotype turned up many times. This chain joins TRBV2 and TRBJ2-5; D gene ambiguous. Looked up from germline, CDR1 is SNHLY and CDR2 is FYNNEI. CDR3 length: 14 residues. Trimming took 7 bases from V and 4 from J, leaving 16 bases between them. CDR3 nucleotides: TGTGCCAGCATCTTACTTACAAACGGAGAGACCCAGTACTTC. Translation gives CASILLTNGETQYF. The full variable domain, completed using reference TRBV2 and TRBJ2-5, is EPEVTQTPSHQVTQMGQEVILRCVPISNHLYFYWYRQILGQKVEFLVSFYNNEISEKSEIFDDQFSVERPDGSNFTLKIRSTKLEDSAMYFCASILLTNGETQYFGPGTRLLVL.

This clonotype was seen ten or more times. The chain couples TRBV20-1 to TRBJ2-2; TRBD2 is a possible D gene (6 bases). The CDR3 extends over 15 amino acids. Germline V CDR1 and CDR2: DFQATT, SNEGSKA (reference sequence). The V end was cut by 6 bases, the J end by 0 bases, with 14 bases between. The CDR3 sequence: CSATLGLPNTGELFF. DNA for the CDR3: TGCAGTGCCACGCTGGGACTTCCGAACACCGGGGAGCTGTTTTTT.

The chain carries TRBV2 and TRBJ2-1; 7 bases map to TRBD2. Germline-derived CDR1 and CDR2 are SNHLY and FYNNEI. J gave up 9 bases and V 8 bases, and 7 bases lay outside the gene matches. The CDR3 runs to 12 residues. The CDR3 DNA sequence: TGTGCCAGCGAGGTGGGGGGGGGTGAGCAGTTCTTC. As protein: CASEVGGGEQFF.

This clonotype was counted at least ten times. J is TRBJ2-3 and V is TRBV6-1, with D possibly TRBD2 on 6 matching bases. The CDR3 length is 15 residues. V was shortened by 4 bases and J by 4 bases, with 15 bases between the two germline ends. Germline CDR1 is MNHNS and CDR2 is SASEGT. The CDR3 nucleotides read TGTGCCAGCAGTGTCGTAGCGGCCAGCGCAGATACGCAGTATTTT. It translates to CASSVVAASADTQYF.

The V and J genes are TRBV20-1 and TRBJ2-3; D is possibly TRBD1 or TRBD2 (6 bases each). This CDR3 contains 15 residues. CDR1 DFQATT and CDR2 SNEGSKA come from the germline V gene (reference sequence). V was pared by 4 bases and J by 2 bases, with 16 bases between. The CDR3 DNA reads TGCAGTGCTATTGTTGGGGGGCGCGACACAGATACGCAGTATTTT. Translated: CSAIVGGRDTDTQYF.

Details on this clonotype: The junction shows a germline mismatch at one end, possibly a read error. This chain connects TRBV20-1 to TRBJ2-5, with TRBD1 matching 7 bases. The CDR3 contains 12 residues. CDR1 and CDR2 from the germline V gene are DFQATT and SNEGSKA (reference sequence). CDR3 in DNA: TGCAGTGCTAGATCAGGGGGAGAGACCCAGCACTTC. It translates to CSARSGGETQHF.

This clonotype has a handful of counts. CDR3 region: CASSLVPGAPTGELFF. The CDR3 DNA sequence: TGCGCCAGCAGCTTGGTTCCGGGGGCGCCCACCGGGGAGCTGTTTTTT. The rearrangement uses TRBV5-1 and TRBJ2-2, with D perhaps TRBD1 or TRBD2 (6 bases each). Deletions cut 0 bases from V and 4 bases from J, with 13 bases between. The CDR3 extends over 16 amino acids. CDR1 is SGHRS, CDR2 YFSETQ, per germline.

This CDR3 is CASSEVRRVNTIYF. The CDR3 DNA sequence: TGTGCCAGCAGTGAAGTCAGAAGAGTGAACACCATATATTTT. V usage is TRBV6-1 and J usage is TRBJ1-3; no reliable D call. Trimming cost V 1 base and J 7 bases, with 11 bases left between them. CDR3 length: 14 residues. CDR1 is MNHNS and CDR2 is SASEGT in the germline V gene.

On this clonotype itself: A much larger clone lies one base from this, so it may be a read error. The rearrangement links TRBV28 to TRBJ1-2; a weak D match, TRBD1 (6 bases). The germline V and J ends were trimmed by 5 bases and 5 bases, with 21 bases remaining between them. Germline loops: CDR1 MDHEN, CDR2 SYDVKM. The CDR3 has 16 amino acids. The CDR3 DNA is TGTGCCAGCAGTCTCCTGGACAGCCAATATAAATATGGCTACACCTTC. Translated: CASSLLDSQYKYGYTF.

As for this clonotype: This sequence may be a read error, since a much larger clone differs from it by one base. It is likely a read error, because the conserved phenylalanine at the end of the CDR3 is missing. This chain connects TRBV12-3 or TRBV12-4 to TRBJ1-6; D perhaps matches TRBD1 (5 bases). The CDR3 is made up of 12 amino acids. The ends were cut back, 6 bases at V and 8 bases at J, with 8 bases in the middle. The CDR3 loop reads CASSAGHSPLHS. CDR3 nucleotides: TGTGCCAGCAGCGCAGGGCATTCACCCCTCCACTCT.

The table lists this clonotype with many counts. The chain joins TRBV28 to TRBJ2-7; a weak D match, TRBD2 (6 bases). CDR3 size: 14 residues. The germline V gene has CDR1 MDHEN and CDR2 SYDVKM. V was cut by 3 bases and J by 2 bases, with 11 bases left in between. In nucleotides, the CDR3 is TGTGCCAGCAGTTTCGGAGGGCCTCCCTACGAGCAGTACTTC. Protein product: CASSFGGPPYEQYF.

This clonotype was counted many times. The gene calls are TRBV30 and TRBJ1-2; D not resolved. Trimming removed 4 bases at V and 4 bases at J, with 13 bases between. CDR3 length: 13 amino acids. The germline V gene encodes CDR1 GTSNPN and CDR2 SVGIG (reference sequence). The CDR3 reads CAWTVAMGYGYTF. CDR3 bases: TGTGCCTGGACCGTGGCCATGGGCTATGGCTACACCTTC.

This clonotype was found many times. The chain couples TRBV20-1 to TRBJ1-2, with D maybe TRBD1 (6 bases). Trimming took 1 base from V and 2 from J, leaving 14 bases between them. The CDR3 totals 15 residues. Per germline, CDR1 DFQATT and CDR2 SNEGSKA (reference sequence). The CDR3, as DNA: TGCAGTGCTAGAGCTCAGACAGGCGGAAACTATGGCTACACCTTC. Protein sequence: CSARAQTGGNYGYTF.

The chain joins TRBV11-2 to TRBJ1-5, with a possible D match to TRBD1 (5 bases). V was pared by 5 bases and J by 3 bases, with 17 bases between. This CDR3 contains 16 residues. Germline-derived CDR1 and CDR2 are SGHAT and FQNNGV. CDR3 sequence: CASSQGLSTPNQPQHF. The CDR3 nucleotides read TGTGCCAGCAGCCAGGGACTCTCAACCCCCAATCAGCCCCAGCATTTT.

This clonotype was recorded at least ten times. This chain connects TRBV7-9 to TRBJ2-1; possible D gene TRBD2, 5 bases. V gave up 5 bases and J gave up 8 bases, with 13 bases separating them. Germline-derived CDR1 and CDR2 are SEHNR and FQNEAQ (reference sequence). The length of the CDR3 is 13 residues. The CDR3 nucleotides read TGTGCCAGCAGCACGACTACCAAGGATGAGCAGTTCTTC. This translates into CASSTTTKDEQFF.